Listed below are T cell receptor beta chains from one sample, sequenced in a study of blood T cell repertoires in COVID-19. Some clones are missing from TCRdb's copy, which holds only in-frame ones; the method was immunoSEQ multiplex PCR. The profile covers roughly 400,000 clones, with 80% to 90% appearing a single time and approximately 1.2% taken by the ten largest. Material: PBMCs or T cells enriched from blood (not recorded which). Every receptor here comes from a man aged 30 to 45 who had recovered from COVID-19. Both conserved end residues are part of each CDR3. Each record gives: V gene, clone size, D gene, J gene, CDR3 protein, CDR3 DNA. The D gene is left open where the match is weak. Size values are once, few and many counts, or a class for expanded clones, and some rows have none.

TRBV10-1	.	.	TRBJ2-2	CASSRIAEHTGELFF	TGCGCCAGCAGTCGAATAGCGGAGCACACCGGGGAGCTGTTTTTT
TRBV24-1	.	.	TRBJ2-2	CATSDLSGFSGELFF	TGTGCCACCAGTGATTTATCAGGGTTCAGCGGGGAGCTGTTTTTT
TRBV13	.	TRBD1	TRBJ1-3	CASSEPDQGAPGNTIYF	TGTGCCAGCAGCGAGCCCGACCAGGGGGCACCTGGAAACACCATATATTTT
TRBV6-5	.	.	TRBJ2-1	CASRRYNEQFF	TGTGCCAGCAGGAGATACAATGAGCAGTTCTTC
TRBV19	.	.	TRBJ2-1	CASSIGQYNEQFF	TGTGCCAGTAGTATAGGACAATACAATGAGCAGTTCTTC
TRBV5-6	.	.	TRBJ2-3	CASSSPGDTQYF	TGTGCCAGCAGCTCGCCAGGGGATACGCAGTATTTT
TRBV10-3	.	.	TRBJ2-5	CAISSGPKGGLQETQYF	TGTGCCATCAGTTCCGGGCCCAAAGGGGGTTTGCAAGAGACCCAGTACTTC
TRBV7-8	few	TRBD2	TRBJ2-5	CASSLSTTKREWETQYF	TGTGCCAGCAGCCTCTCCACTACTAAGCGGGAGTGGGAGACCCAGTACTTC
TRBV10-2	few	.	TRBJ2-2	CASSPQGTNTGELFF	TGCGCCAGCAGTCCACAGGGCACGAACACCGGGGAGCTGTTTTTT
TRBV11-2	.	.	TRBJ1-3	CASSLAGALSGNTIYF	TGTGCCAGCAGCTTAGCTGGGGCGTTATCTGGAAACACCATATATTTT
TRBV29-1	.	.	TRBJ2-1	CSVVFYGKRNEQFF	TGCAGCGTTGTGTTTTATGGCAAGCGTAATGAGCAGTTCTTC
TRBV5-4	.	TRBD1	TRBJ2-1	CASTLGQGSTNEQFF	TGTGCCAGCACCCTCGGACAGGGCTCTACAAATGAGCAGTTCTTC
TRBV7-9	once	TRBD2	TRBJ2-3	CASRVSSGRTSTQYF	TGTGCCAGCAGGGTGTCTAGCGGGAGGACGTCGACGCAGTATTTT
TRBV6-5	few	TRBD1	TRBJ1-1	CASSPDRGLNTEAFF	TGTGCCAGCAGTCCAGACAGGGGACTGAACACTGAAGCTTTCTTT
TRBV18	.	.	TRBJ2-1	CASSPRVGDFPYNEQFF	TGTGCCAGCTCACCACGAGTAGGGGACTTTCCCTACAATGAGCAGTTCTTC
TRBV7-8	.	TRBD1	TRBJ1-2	CASSWDRANYGYTF	TGTGCCAGCAGCTGGGACAGAGCTAACTATGGCTACACCTTC
TRBV20-1	.	.	TRBJ1-4	CSGGSNEKLFF	TGCAGCGGGGGTAGTAATGAAAAACTGTTTTTT
TRBV4-2	once	.	TRBJ2-3	CASSLFGGLTDTQYF	TGTGCCAGCAGCCTGTTTGGGGGGTTGACAGATACGCAGTATTTT
TRBV7-9	.	.	TRBJ2-1	CASSLDLGEQFF	TGTGCCAGCAGCCTAGATCTAGGTGAGCAGTTCTTC
TRBV7-9	.	.	TRBJ1-1	CASSQSGGATEAFF	TGTGCCAGCAGCCAAAGCGGGGGGGCCACTGAAGCTTTCTTT
TRBV28	few	TRBD1	TRBJ2-4	CASLGQGEAKNIQYF	TGTGCCAGCCTTGGACAGGGAGAAGCCAAAAACATTCAGTACTTC
TRBV29-1	.	TRBD2	TRBJ2-1	CSVEIAGGLSGYNEQFF	TGCAGCGTTGAAATTGCGGGAGGCTTATCGGGTTACAATGAGCAGTTCTTC
TRBV10-1	.	TRBD2	TRBJ2-1	CASSRTSGRGNEQFF	TGCGCCAGCAGTCGGACTAGCGGGAGGGGAAATGAGCAGTTCTTC
TRBV10-1	.	TRBD2	TRBJ2-7	CASRGREGTGEGQYF	TGCGCCAGCAGGGGGAGGGAGGGCACCGGTGAAGGGCAGTACTTC
TRBV7-9	few	TRBD1	TRBJ1-1	CASSNPGQGVSEAFF	TGTGCCAGCAGTAATCCGGGACAGGGGGTGTCTGAAGCTTTCTTT
TRBV5-1	.	.	TRBJ2-2	CASSARDTTGELFF	TGCGCCAGCAGCGCACGAGATACCACCGGGGAGCTGTTTTTT
TRBV29-1	.	TRBD2	TRBJ2-1	CSATSGRREQFF	TGCAGCGCCACTAGCGGGAGGCGTGAGCAGTTCTTC
TRBV3-1/TRBV3-2	.	.	TRBJ1-2	CASSQDASGQRSYGYTF	TGTGCCAGCAGCCAAGACGCGTCTGGACAGCGGAGTTATGGCTACACCTTC
TRBV19	.	.	TRBJ2-2	CASSIDQGGELFF	TGTGCCAGTAGTATAGATCAGGGCGGGGAGCTGTTTTTT
TRBV28	.	TRBD2	TRBJ2-2	CASSLLGLAGGARELFF	TGTGCCAGCAGTTTATTAGGGCTAGCGGGAGGGGCACGGGAGCTGTTTTTT
TRBV5-6	.	TRBD2	TRBJ2-1	CASSQIAGGTYPYNEQFF	TGTGCCAGCAGCCAAATAGCGGGAGGTACTTATCCCTACAATGAGCAGTTCTTC
TRBV28	.	TRBD1	TRBJ1-5	CASSGLQGAGNQPQHF	TGTGCCAGCAGTGGTCTACAGGGGGCCGGCAATCAGCCCCAGCATTTT
TRBV19	.	TRBD2	TRBJ2-3	CASSALAGVTDTQYF	TGTGCCAGTAGTGCATTAGCGGGAGTTACCGATACGCAGTATTTT
TRBV28	.	.	TRBJ1-2	CASSFMQNYGYTF	TGTGCCAGCAGTTTTATGCAGAACTATGGCTACACCTTC
TRBV19	.	.	TRBJ2-2	CASSIRADPTGELFF	TGTGCCAGTAGTATTCGAGCGGATCCGACCGGGGAGCTGTTTTTT
TRBV20-1	once	TRBD2	TRBJ2-7	CSVLREYEQYF	TGCAGTGTTTTGCGGGAGTACGAGCAGTACTTC
TRBV27	.	TRBD1	TRBJ2-7	CASSPGTGPGEQYF	TGTGCCAGCAGTCCCGGGACAGGGCCTGGCGAGCAGTACTTC
TRBV30	.	.	TRBJ1-4	CAWSVLGGRKEKLFF	TGTGCCTGGAGTGTACTGGGGGGGCGGAAGGAAAAACTGTTTTTT
TRBV28	.	TRBD1	TRBJ1-6	CASSFQGAPDNSPLHF	TGTGCCAGCAGTTTCCAGGGGGCGCCGGATAATTCACCCCTCCACTTT
TRBV5-1	.	.	TRBJ2-3	CASSLGLVPDTQYF	TGCGCCAGCAGCTTGGGACTAGTTCCAGATACGCAGTATTTT
TRBV27	.	.	TRBJ1-2	CASSLSGKRGSHGYTF	TGTGCCAGCAGTTTATCCGGTAAAAGAGGGAGCCATGGCTACACCTTC
TRBV28	once	TRBD2	TRBJ2-5	CASRKGLQETQYF	TGTGCCAGCAGGAAGGGACTACAAGAGACCCAGTACTTC
TRBV27	.	.	TRBJ1-5	CASSLYDTQPQHF	TGTGCCAGCAGTCTCTACGACACTCAGCCCCAGCATTTT
TRBV18	.	.	TRBJ2-7	CASSLQVSYEQYF	TGTGCCAGCTCCCTCCAGGTTTCCTACGAGCAGTACTTC
TRBV6-5	.	.	TRBJ1-6	CASRRDGGKPLHF	TGTGCCAGCAGACGGGACGGAGGGAAACCCCTCCACTTT